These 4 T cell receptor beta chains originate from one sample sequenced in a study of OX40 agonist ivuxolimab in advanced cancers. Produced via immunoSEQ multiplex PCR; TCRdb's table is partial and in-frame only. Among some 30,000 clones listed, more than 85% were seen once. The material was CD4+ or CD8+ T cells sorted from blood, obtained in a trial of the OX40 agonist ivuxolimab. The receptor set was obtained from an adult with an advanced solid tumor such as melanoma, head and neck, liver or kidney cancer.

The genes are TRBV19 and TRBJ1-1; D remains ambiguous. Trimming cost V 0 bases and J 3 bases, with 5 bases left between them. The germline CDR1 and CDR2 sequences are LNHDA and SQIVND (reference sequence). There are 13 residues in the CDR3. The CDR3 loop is CASSIDLYTEAFF. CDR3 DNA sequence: TGTGCCAGTAGTATAGATCTTTACACTGAAGCTTTCTTT.

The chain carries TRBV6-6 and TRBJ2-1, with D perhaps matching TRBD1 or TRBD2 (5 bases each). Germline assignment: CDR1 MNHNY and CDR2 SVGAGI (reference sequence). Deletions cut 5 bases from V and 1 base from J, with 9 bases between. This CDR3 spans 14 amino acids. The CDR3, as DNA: TGTGCCAGCAGTCGCGAGGGGTCCTACAATGAGCAGTTCTTC. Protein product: CASSREGSYNEQFF.

CDR3 region: CAISVWSRNEQFF. The CDR3, as DNA: TGTGCCATCAGTGTCTGGTCGAGGAATGAGCAGTTCTTC. This chain uses TRBV10-3 with TRBJ2-1; D gene unclear. CDR3 length equals 13 residues. Trimming took off 4 bases at V and 7 bases at J, with 11 bases between the two ends. Looked up from germline, CDR1 is ENHRY and CDR2 is SYGVKD.

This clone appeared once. The CDR3 is CASGTSPNTEAFF. The CDR3 DNA sequence: TGTGCCAGCGGGACATCACCCAACACTGAAGCTTTCTTT. The rearrangement joins TRBV19 to TRBJ1-1; TRBD1 is a possible D gene (6 bases). The CDR3 is 13 residues long. CDR1 and CDR2 (germline): LNHDA, SQIVND (reference sequence). The ends were cut back, 9 bases at V and 2 bases at J, with 13 bases in the middle. The full variable domain, in which reference TRBV19 and TRBJ1-1 provide the parts outside the CDR3, is DGGITQSPKYLFRKEGQNVTLSCEQNLNHDAMYWYRQDPGQGLRLIYYSQIVNDFQKGDIAEGYSVSREKKESFPLTVTSAQKNPTAFYLCASGTSPNTEAFFGQGTRLTVV.